This T cell receptor (beta chain) was retrieved from a study of control samples from healthy donors and cancer patients. The V end lost 1 base, the J end lost 3 bases, and 12 bases lay between the germline ends. There are 16 residues in the CDR3. Germline-derived CDR1 and CDR2 are SGHVS and FQNEAQ. TCRdb's copy holds only in-frame clones and misses some; the assay was immunoSEQ multiplex PCR. The repertoire holds about 140,000 clones, with approximately 94% as singletons. The material sequenced was blood. The rearrangement links TRBV7-8 to TRBJ1-4; D is undetermined. This receptor was taken from a man in his forties or fifties in good health. The CDR3 coding sequence is TGTGCCAGCAGCTTAGATATGGGCAGGTCTAATGAAAAACTGTTTTTT. Amino acid sequence: CASSLDMGRSNEKLFF.